This record looks at one TCR beta chain sequence and its context. Its cognate antigen is unknown. The data were obtained in a study of Ad26.COV2.S vaccination and SARS-CoV-2 variants. Study information: Donor was assigned to the Ad26.COV2.S arm of trial COV1001. Once, or twice with 56 days between doses, Ad26.COV2.S was given intramuscularly. Study-wide findings and caveats: Vaccine recipients had higher spike-specific TCR breadth than placebo recipients.

This table comes from immunoSEQ multiplex PCR, and its TCRdb copy is limited to in-frame clones, with some not included. The sample gives around 420,000 clones, roughly 90% of which show up once; roughly 4% is in the top ten. Treatment here: about 20 received Ad26.COV2.S at low or high dose, single or two shots; about 5 received placebo; per-sample allocation not given. All samples were drawn on day 63, counting from the first vaccine or placebo injection. After removal of 3 bases from V and 5 bases from J, the junction contained 10 bases not matched to a gene. Germline V gene sequence: CDR1 LNHDA, CDR2 SQIVND (reference sequence). The CDR3 sequence is 16 residues long.

Sequencing was performed on peripheral blood, taken in a trial of Ad26.COV2.S vaccine versus placebo. This sequence was found in a person between 18 and 65 years old who received the Ad26.COV2.S COVID-19 vaccine or a placebo. This sequence joins TRBV19 and TRBJ1-5; TRBD1 agrees at 7 bases. As DNA, the CDR3 is TGTGCCAGTAGTATTCTAGGCAGGGGGTTTGATCAGCCCCAGCATTTT. Translated, it gives CASSILGRGFDQPQHF.